These 10 T cell receptor beta chains originate from one sample sequenced in a study of shared clonotypes between healthy human individuals. Using immunoSEQ multiplex PCR, the repertoire was profiled, and TCRdb retains in-frame clones only, with some absent. The sample has 2,100,000 or so clones, approximately 94% seen once. Sequenced input: naive CD4+ T cells sorted from blood. The sample's subset: CD45RA+ positively selected. These receptors all come from a young man in good health.

Turning to this clone: This specimen includes other DNA sequences encoding the same CDR3. The chain links TRBV5-1 to TRBJ2-5; tentatively, D is TRBD1 or TRBD2 (5 bases each). Trimming removed 4 bases at V and 5 bases at J, with 9 bases between. The CDR3 runs to 12 residues. CDR1 is SGHRS, CDR2 YFSETQ, per germline. As DNA, the CDR3 is TGCGCCAGCAGCGAGGGGCGGGAGACCCAGTACTTC. Translating it yields CASSEGRETQYF.

The rearrangement joins TRBV16 to TRBJ2-7; 7 bases match TRBD1. The V and J ends lost 8 bases and 7 bases, in that order; junction bases with no gene match: 17. The V gene's germline CDR1 is KGHSY and CDR2 FQNENV. The CDR3 runs to 15 residues. The CDR3 DNA reads TGTGCCAGCCTGAGAAAAAGACAGGGAATCTTTGAGCAGTACTTC. This sequence encodes CASLRKRQGIFEQYF. Full variable domain (missing parts from reference TRBV16 and TRBJ2-7): GEEVAQTPKHLVRGEGQKAKLYCAPIKGHSYVFWYQQVLKNEFKFLISFQNENVFDETGMPKERFSAKCLPNSPCSLEIQATKLEDSAVYFCASLRKRQGIFEQYFGPGTRLTVT.

V gene TRBV9 combines with J gene TRBJ2-1; a possible D gene is TRBD2 (5 bases). The CDR3 loop spans 15 amino acids. V dropped 4 bases and J dropped 3 bases, with 14 bases sitting between them. In germline, CDR1 is SGDLS, CDR2 YYNGEE. The CDR3 sequence is CASSPLTTYYNEQFF. CDR3 DNA: TGTGCCAGCAGCCCCTTGACTACATACTACAATGAGCAGTTCTTC.

The rearrangement links TRBV5-1 to TRBJ2-5; 8 nucleotides line up with TRBD2. V lost 4 bases to trimming and J lost 5 bases; unmatched junction nucleotides: 13. The CDR3 consists of 16 residues. Germline V gene sequence: CDR1 SGHRS, CDR2 YFSETQ. CDR3 residues: CASSPGSAGVRETQYF. CDR3 nucleotide sequence: TGCGCCAGCAGCCCCGGTTCAGCGGGAGTCCGTGAGACCCAGTACTTC. The full variable domain, in which reference TRBV5-1 and TRBJ2-5 provide the parts outside the CDR3, is KAGVTQTPRYLIKTRGQQVTLSCSPISGHRSVSWYQQTPGQGLQFLFEYFSETQRNKGNFPGRFSGRQFSNSRSEMNVSTLELGDSALYLCASSPGSAGVRETQYFGPGTRLLVL.

This clone was picked up one time. The chain employs TRBV25-1 and TRBJ1-5, with D unresolved. This CDR3 has 14 residues. Germline CDR1 is MGHDK and CDR2 is SYGVNS. Between the trimmed V and J ends, which lost 3 bases and 5 bases, there was a span of 11 bases. CDR3 sequence: CASSESARDQPQHF. As DNA, the CDR3 is TGTGCCAGCAGTGAGTCCGCTAGGGATCAGCCCCAGCATTTT.

The V gene is TRBV10-3, the J gene TRBJ2-5; 10 bases map to TRBD2. The CDR3 is 15 amino acids. V lost 8 bases and J lost 1; bases outside the gene matches: 7. Per germline, CDR1 ENHRY and CDR2 SYGVKD. CDR3 in amino acids: CAIASSGGPQETQYF. The CDR3 nucleotides are TGTGCCATCGCATCTAGCGGGGGTCCCCAAGAGACCCAGTACTTC.

This chain joins TRBV19 and TRBJ2-2; D possibly matches TRBD1 or TRBD2 (6 bases each). The CDR3 totals 15 residues. Germline-derived CDR1 and CDR2 are LNHDA and SQIVND (reference sequence). Trimming cost V 6 bases and J 1 base, with 12 bases left between them. The CDR3 is CASRTGAWNTGELFF. CDR3 bases: TGTGCCAGTAGGACGGGGGCCTGGAACACCGGGGAGCTGTTTTTT.

A remark on this clone: The junction and the germline gene differ at one end; a read error may be behind it. V usage is TRBV7-7 and J usage is TRBJ2-3, with D possibly being TRBD1 (8 bases). Germline assignment: CDR1 SSHAT and CDR2 FNYEAQ (reference sequence). The CDR3 sequence is 16 residues long. The CDR3 protein is CASSLGGDRRTDTQYF. For the CDR3, the DNA is TGTGCTAGCAGCTTAGGGGGGGACAGGCGCACAGATACGCAGTATTTT.

Of note for this clone: In the same sample, other DNA sequences code for this CDR3. The chain has TRBV29-1 and TRBJ1-2; 7 nucleotides line up with TRBD1. CDR1 is SQVTM, CDR2 ANQGSEA, per germline. This CDR3 spans 12 amino acids. With 5 bases clipped from V and 4 bases from J, the junction kept 4 bases outside the gene matches. Written as DNA, the CDR3 is TGCAGCGTTACGGGGACAGTCTATGGCTACACCTTC. Residues: CSVTGTVYGYTF.

On this clone itself: The sample carries other DNA sequences with the same CDR3. V is TRBV30 and J is TRBJ2-2; a possible D gene is TRBD1 (5 bases). CDR3 length: 13 residues. Looked up from germline, CDR1 is GTSNPN and CDR2 is SVGIG (reference sequence). Trimming took 5 bases from V and 1 from J, leaving 8 bases between them. CDR3 nucleotide sequence: TGTGCCTGGGCAAGGGGGAACACCGGGGAGCTGTTTTTT. This codes for CAWARGNTGELFF.